This TCR beta chain was captured by sequencing in a study of T cells in Graves' hyperthyroidism and ophthalmopathy. This CDR3 has 15 amino acids. CDR1 is LGHNA and CDR2 is YSLEER in the germline V gene. The junction had 15 bases not matched to a gene; V was cut back by 10 bases and J by 6 bases. Stable Graves' hyperthyroidism denoted no ophthalmopathy progression over 18 months. Exclusion followed for patients with uncontrolled infection, other autoimmune disease, pregnancy or lactation. This sample holds PBMCs from 8.5 to 10 ml fresh peripheral blood. What was amplified from RNA transcripts were TCR beta CDR3 regions. HTBI primers drove first-round RT-PCR of the TCR CDR3. From the multiplex PCR reads, TCRdb called clonotypes with MiXCR, one entry per CDR3 protein. The repertoire holds a few hundred thousand distinct CDR3 sequences, 15% to 18% seen once, with roughly 6.6% in the top ten. This clonotype was seen more than once but under ten times.

The sequenced sample consisted of blood. The chain employs TRBV4-3 and TRBJ2-4; 7 nucleotides line up with TRBD1. This clonotype originated in a young woman with Graves' hyperthyroidism. The CDR3 loop reads CATSTDRALGNIQYF. The CDR3 DNA reads as TGCGCCACCTCCACCGACAGGGCTTTGGGAAACATTCAGTACTTC.